There are many counts of the clone carrying this T cell receptor beta chain. Its antigen is as yet unknown. Trimming removed 6 bases from V and 4 bases from J, with 15 bases in between. The CDR3 is 13 amino acids. Germline assignment: CDR1 SQVTM and CDR2 ANQGSEA. This sample's TCRbeta library carried unique molecular identifier barcodes. MiXCR, applied by TCRdb to the PCR reads, yields one record per CDR3 protein. This sample carries around 180,000 distinct CDR3 sequences, more than 9.5% of them seen once, and the ten largest clones take 13%. This sample is drawn from a study of T-cell reconstitution after alpha-beta-depleted transplantation in children. Study conclusions and caveats: Alpha-beta T cells present about two months after transplant were reported to originate from several hundred expanded graft clones. Surviving recipient cells, namely T cells and thymic progenitors, were the source of high day-60 TCRbeta diversity in some patients. When one year had passed after transplant, most T-cell counts and diversity came from newly produced T cells.

The genes are TRBV29-1 and TRBJ2-5; D is possibly TRBD2 (6 bases). Sequenced material: PBMCs, taken before TCRalphabeta/CD19-depleted stem cell transplant. The TCR was taken from a boy between 2 and 10 years old with acute myeloid leukemia, due to receive a stem cell transplant. The CDR3: CSVNAPGGETQYF. CDR3 sequence (DNA): TGCAGCGTGAACGCGCCCGGGGGAGAGACCCAGTACTTC.